This T cell receptor beta chain was captured by sequencing in a study of cytomegalovirus exposure and HLA in healthy donors. At the level of the study: The Caucasian-associated ancestry cluster contained about 80% of the roughly 390 genotyped donors. General study results and limits: Later genetic work tied a missense DCLRE1C variant to beta-chain V and J trimming. Several top significant clusters appeared, in a later analysis, to be linked to common viral pathogens. Sequencing probably produced one cluster of sequence variants that were highly shared.

V shed 4 bases and J shed 5 bases, with 15 bases lying between them. Germline CDR1 and CDR2: SGHRS and YFSETQ. This CDR3 comprises 14 residues. PCR employed 60 Vbeta and 13 Jbeta primers. Method: immunoSEQ multiplex PCR; TCRdb's copy keeps in-frame clones and lacks some. The sample has around 150,000 clones, 84% seen once; the top ten hold 1.9%. On this clone itself: The antigen is unknown.

Input material: PBMCs. This clonotype was obtained from a man between 18 and 29 years old in good health and CMV-seronegative. This chain links TRBV5-1 with TRBJ1-1, with D perhaps matching TRBD1 (6 bases). CDR3 bases: TGCGCCAGCAGCCCGGAGGGGGGGCATACTGAAGCTTTCTTT. Translating it yields CASSPEGGHTEAFF.